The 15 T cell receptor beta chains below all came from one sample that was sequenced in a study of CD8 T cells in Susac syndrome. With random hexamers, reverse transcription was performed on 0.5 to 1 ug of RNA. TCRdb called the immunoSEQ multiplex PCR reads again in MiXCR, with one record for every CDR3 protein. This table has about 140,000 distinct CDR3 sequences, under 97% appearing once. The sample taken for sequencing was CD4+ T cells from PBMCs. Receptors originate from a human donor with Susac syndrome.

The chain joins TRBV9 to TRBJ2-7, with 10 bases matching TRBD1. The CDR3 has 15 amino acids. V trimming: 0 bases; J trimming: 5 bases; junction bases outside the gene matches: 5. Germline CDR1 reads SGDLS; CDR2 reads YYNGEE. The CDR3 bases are TGTGCCAGCAGCGTAGGGGGGACAGGGGTCCACGAGCAGTACTTC. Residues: CASSVGGTGVHEQYF.

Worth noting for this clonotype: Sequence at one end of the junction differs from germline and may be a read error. The CDR3 nucleotides are TGCGCCACGGGGGTAGGGCAAGAGACCCAGTACTTC. Its translation: CATGVGQETQYF. V gene TRBV2 combines with J gene TRBJ2-5; D is possibly TRBD2 (6 bases). This CDR3 spans 12 amino acids. CDR1 and CDR2 from the germline V gene are SNHLY and FYNNEI.

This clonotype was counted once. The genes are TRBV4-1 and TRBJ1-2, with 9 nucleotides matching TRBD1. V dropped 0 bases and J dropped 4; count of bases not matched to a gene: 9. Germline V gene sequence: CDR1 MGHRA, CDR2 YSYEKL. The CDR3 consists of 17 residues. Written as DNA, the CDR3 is TGCGCCAGCAGCCAAGATGGGGGACAGGGTGGGGGCTATGGCTACACCTTC. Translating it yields CASSQDGGQGGGYGYTF.

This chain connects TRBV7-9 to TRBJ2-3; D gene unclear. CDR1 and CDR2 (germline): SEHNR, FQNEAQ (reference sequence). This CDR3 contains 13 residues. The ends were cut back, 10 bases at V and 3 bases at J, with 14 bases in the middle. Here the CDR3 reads CAIALAVTDTQYF. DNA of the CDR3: TGTGCCATCGCATTAGCCGTAACAGATACGCAGTATTTT.

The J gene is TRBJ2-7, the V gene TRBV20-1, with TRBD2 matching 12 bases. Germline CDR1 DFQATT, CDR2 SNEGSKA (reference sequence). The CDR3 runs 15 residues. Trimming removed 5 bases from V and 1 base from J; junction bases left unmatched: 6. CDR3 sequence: CSAPTSGGPSYEQYF. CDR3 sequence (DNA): TGCAGTGCTCCCACTAGCGGGGGGCCATCCTACGAGCAGTACTTC.

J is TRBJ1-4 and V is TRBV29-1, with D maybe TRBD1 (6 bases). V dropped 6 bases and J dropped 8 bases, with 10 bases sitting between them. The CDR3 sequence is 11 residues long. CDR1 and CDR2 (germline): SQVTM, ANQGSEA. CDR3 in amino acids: CSVQGWEKLFF. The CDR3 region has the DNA TGCAGCGTACAGGGTTGGGAAAAACTGTTTTTT.

The CDR3 coding sequence is TGTGCCAGCAGTGCACCGGGACTAGCGGGATCTTACGAGCAGTACTTC. It specifies CASSAPGLAGSYEQYF. The chain is built from TRBV6-1 and TRBJ2-7; 13 positions match TRBD2. Trimming cost V 4 bases and J 4 bases; bases outside gene matches: 7. The CDR3 covers 16 residues. Germline V CDR1 and CDR2: MNHNS, SASEGT.

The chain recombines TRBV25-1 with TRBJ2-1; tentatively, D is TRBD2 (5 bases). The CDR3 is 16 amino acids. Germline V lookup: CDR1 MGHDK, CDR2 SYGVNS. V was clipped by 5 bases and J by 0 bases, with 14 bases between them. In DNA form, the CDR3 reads TGTGCCAGCAGTTCTGAACGGGGATCCTCCTACAATGAGCAGTTCTTC. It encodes CASSSERGSSYNEQFF.

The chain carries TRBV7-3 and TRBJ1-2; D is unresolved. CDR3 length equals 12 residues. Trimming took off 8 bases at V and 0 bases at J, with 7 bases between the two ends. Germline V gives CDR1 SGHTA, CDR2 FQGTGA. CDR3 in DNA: TGTGCCAGCTTCATTGCTAACTATGGCTACACCTTC. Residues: CASFIANYGYTF.

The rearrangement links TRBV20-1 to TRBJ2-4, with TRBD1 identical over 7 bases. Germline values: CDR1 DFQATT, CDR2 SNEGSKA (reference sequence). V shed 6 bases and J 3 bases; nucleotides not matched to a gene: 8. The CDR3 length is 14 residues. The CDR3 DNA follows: TGCAGTGCCAACAGGGGATTGGACAAAAACATTCAGTACTTC. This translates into CSANRGLDKNIQYF.

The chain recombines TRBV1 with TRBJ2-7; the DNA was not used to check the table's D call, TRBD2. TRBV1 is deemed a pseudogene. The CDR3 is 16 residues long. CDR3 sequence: CTSSHALAGAPYEQYF. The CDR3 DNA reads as TGCACCAGCAGCCACGCCCTAGCGGGAGCACCCTACGAGCAGTACTTC.

CDR3: CASSPPGRGTSGANVLTF. The CDR3 DNA reads TGTGCCAGCAGCCCACCCGGCCGGGGTACCTCTGGGGCCAACGTCCTGACTTTC. The rearrangement joins TRBV7-6 to TRBJ2-6; a possible D gene is TRBD2 (5 bases). The CDR3 extends over 18 amino acids. Trimming shortened V by 5 bases and J by 0 bases, and 17 bases separated the two germline ends. CDR1 is SGHVS, CDR2 FNYEAQ, per germline.

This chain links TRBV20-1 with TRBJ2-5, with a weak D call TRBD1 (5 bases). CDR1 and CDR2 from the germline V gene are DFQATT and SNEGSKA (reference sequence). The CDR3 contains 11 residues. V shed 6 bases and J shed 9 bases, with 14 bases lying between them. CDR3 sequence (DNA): TGCAGTGCCCCCGCACAGGCGGCCCAGTACTTC. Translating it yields CSAPAQAAQYF.

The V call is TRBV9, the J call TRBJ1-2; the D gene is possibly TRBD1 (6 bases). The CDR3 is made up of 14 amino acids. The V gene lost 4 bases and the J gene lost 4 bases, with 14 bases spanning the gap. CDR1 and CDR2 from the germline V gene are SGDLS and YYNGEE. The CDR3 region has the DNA TGTGCCAGCAGCCAACAATGGGGGCCCTATGGCTACACCTTC. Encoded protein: CASSQQWGPYGYTF.

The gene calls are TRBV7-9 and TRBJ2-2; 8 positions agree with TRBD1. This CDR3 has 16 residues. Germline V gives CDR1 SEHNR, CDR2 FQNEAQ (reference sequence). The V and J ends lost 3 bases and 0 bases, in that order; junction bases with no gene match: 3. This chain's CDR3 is CASSLDRAPNTGELFF. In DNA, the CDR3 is TGTGCCAGCAGCTTGGACAGGGCCCCGAACACCGGGGAGCTGTTTTTT. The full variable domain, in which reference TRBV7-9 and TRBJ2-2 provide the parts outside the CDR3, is DTGVSQNPRHKITKRGQNVTFRCDPISEHNRLYWYRQTLGQGPEFLTYFQNEAQLEKSRLLSDRFSAERPKGSFSTLEIQRTEQGDSAMYLCASSLDRAPNTGELFFGEGSRLTVL.